This TCR beta chain derives from a study of regulatory T cells in long-lasting Graves disease. Only a few counts were recorded for this clonotype. Its antigen is not known. The V end was cut by 6 bases, the J end by 8 bases, with 25 bases between. The CDR3 consists of 16 residues. Germline assignment: CDR1 LGHNT and CDR2 FRNRAP. General observations from the study: With under 3,500 shared public clonotypes, persistent patients exceeded new patients, who shared about a thousand. Persistent Graves' patients showed a TCR diversity that was lower than that of newly diagnosed ones.

Building the TCR beta libraries relied on iRepertoire HTBI primers, and CDR3 regions underwent Arm-PCR. One entry per CDR3 protein results from TCRdb running MiXCR on the multiplex PCR reads. The sample shows hundreds of thousands of distinct CDR3 sequences, roughly a sixth of them seen only once. Time point described: newly diagnosed GD, antithyroid drugs for less than 3 months. The TCR library was made from RNA that had been extracted from PBMCs in TRIzol. This clonotype originated in a female donor with Graves disease. The sequenced sample was peripheral blood mononuclear cells (PBMCs), obtained at new diagnosis, from a patient treated with antithyroid drugs. This chain connects TRBV12-5 to TRBJ1-2; tentatively, D is TRBD1 (5 bases). The CDR3 DNA reads as TGTGCTAGTGGCTCGGGAGCGAGTAGGGGAATTGGAGGCTACACCTTC. Amino acids: CASGSGASRGIGGYTF.